This T cell receptor beta chain was sequenced in a study of cytomegalovirus exposure and HLA in healthy donors. Findings of the study overall: Sequencing artifact likely explains a cluster of highly shared sequence variants. Analyses of presence and absence presupposed an approximately uniform sequencing depth across donors. Segments of the TCR beta V type were, in most cases, productive about 90% or about 30% of the time in an earlier analysis.

Germline-derived CDR1 and CDR2 are SNHLY and FYNNEI. CDR3 length equals 12 residues. V was clipped by 7 bases and J by 6 bases; unmatched bases: 4. A multiplex PCR was run with 60 Vbeta primers and 13 Jbeta primers. Assay: immunoSEQ multiplex PCR; the TCRdb copy retains only in-frame clones and omits some. The sample has some 45,000 clones; about 47% are singletons. This clone appeared a single time. Its antigen is not identified. V gene TRBV2 combines with J gene TRBJ1-1, with TRBD1 identical over 8 bases. Sequenced input: PBMCs. The TCR originated in a human donor in good health. This CDR3 reads CASTTGVPEAFF. CDR3 in DNA: TGTGCCAGCACGACAGGGGTCCCTGAAGCTTTCTTT.